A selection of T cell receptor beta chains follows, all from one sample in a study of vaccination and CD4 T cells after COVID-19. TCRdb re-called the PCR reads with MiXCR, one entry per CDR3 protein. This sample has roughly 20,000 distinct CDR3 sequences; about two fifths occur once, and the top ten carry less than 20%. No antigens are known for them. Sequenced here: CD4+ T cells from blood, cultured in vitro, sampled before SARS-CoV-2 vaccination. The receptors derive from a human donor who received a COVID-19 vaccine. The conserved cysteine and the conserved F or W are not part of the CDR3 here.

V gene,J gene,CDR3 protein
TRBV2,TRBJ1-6,ASTREAGQDSPLH
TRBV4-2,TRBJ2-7,ASSPEGGESYEQY
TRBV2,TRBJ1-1,ASSEDRGRSNTEAF
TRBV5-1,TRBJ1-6,ASSLVGDYNSPLH
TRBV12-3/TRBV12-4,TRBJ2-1,ASSPWAKNEQF
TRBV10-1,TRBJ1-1,ASSEGRRGRPKEAF
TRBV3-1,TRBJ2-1,ASSHALTTPVYNEQF
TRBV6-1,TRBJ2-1,ASTQTDSLTEF
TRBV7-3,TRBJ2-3,ASSLTLAGDERTQY
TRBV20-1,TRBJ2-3,SATSGGTDTQY
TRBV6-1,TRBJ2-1,ASSPNRDRVNEQF
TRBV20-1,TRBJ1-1,SARDRGLNTEAF
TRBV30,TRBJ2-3,AWSPARGYTDTQY
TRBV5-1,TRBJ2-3,ASSRDRGTDTQY